The rows below give T cell receptor beta chains drawn from one sample of a study of T cells in Graves' hyperthyroidism and ophthalmopathy. Using its own MiXCR run on the multiplex PCR reads, TCRdb lists one record per CDR3 protein. The sample gives about 560,000 distinct CDR3 sequences, around 15% of which show up once; roughly 13% is in the top ten. What was sequenced was blood. These receptors came from a woman between 40 and 50 years old with Graves' hyperthyroidism. The CDR3 runs from the conserved cysteine through the conserved F or W. Each record gives: clone size, V gene, J gene, D gene, CDR3 DNA, CDR3 protein. D genes are given only for firm matches. For some rows the clone size is stated as once, few or many, or as a class when expanded; others skip it.

size: many; V: TRBV12-3/TRBV12-4; J: TRBJ2-3; D: -; DNA: TGTGCCAGCAGAAGTCCGGTGGGGGATACGCAGTATTTT; CDR3: CASRSPVGDTQYF
size: few; V: TRBV29-1; J: TRBJ2-7; D: TRBD1; DNA: TGCAGCGTTGTCGACAGGGGTCAGCACGAGCAGTACTTC; CDR3: CSVVDRGQHEQYF
size: few; V: TRBV4-1; J: TRBJ2-7; D: -; DNA: TGCGCCAGCAGCCAAGGTCCTAGCGTCCCTAACGAGCAGTACTTC; CDR3: CASSQGPSVPNEQYF
size: few; V: TRBV15; J: TRBJ2-1; D: TRBD2; DNA: TGTGCCACCAGCTTAGGGGACTATACCAAGAATGAGCAGTTCTTC; CDR3: CATSLGDYTKNEQFF
size: many; V: TRBV5-1; J: TRBJ1-1; D: TRBD1; DNA: TGCGCCAGCAGCTTGGATTCCGGGACAGAAACTGAAGCTTTCTTT; CDR3: CASSLDSGTETEAFF
size: many; V: TRBV12-3/TRBV12-4; J: TRBJ2-7; D: TRBD2; DNA: TGTGCCAGCAGTCCCCCGGGACTAGCGAGCTACGAGCAGTACTTC; CDR3: CASSPPGLASYEQYF
size: many; V: TRBV5-1; J: TRBJ1-4; D: -; DNA: TGCGCCAGCAGCCTCACAGGGAACAATGAAAAACTGTTTTTT; CDR3: CASSLTGNNEKLFF
size: many; V: TRBV12-3/TRBV12-4; J: TRBJ2-7; D: TRBD2; DNA: TGTGCCAGCAGTTTCGAGCGGGAGGTTACCTACGAGCAGTACTTC; CDR3: CASSFEREVTYEQYF
size: many; V: TRBV18; J: TRBJ1-2; D: -; DNA: TGTGCCAGCTCACCGGCAGGGGCGAATTATGGCTACACCTTC; CDR3: CASSPAGANYGYTF
size: many; V: TRBV7-9; J: TRBJ2-3; D: -; DNA: TGTGCCAGCGGAGCCACAGATACGCAGTATTTT; CDR3: CASGATDTQYF
size: -; V: TRBV27; J: TRBJ1-6; D: -; DNA: TGTGCCAGCAGTCCCTCCGTTTCCTATAATTCACCCCTCCACTTT; CDR3: CASSPSVSYNSPLHF
size: -; V: TRBV7-3; J: TRBJ2-1; D: TRBD2; DNA: TGTGCCAGCAGCCCGGGGGCGGGACTAGCGGGAGCTTATGAGCAGTTCTTC; CDR3: CASSPGAGLAGAYEQFF
size: -; V: TRBV10-1; J: TRBJ1-5; D: TRBD1; DNA: TGCGCCAGCAGAGACAGGGGACCCCCCCCCCCAAATCAGCCCCAGCATTTT; CDR3: CASRDRGPPPPNQPQHF
size: many; V: TRBV18; J: TRBJ1-2; D: -; DNA: TGTGCCAGCTCACCTCCCGACCGCTATGGCTACACCTTC; CDR3: CASSPPDRYGYTF
size: many; V: TRBV15; J: TRBJ2-7; D: -; DNA: TGTGCCACCAGCAGAGATTTGGGCGGAAACGAGCAGTACTTC; CDR3: CATSRDLGGNEQYF
size: many; V: TRBV3-1; J: TRBJ2-3; D: TRBD2; DNA: TGTGCCAGCAGCTCGATCTCAGCGACTAGCGGGAGAGGGGATACGCAGTATTTT; CDR3: CASSSISATSGRGDTQYF
size: few; V: TRBV2; J: TRBJ2-2; D: -; DNA: TGTGCCACCCGGTTGCTGGCGTCGAACACCGGGGAGCTGTTTTTT; CDR3: CATRLLASNTGELFF
size: many; V: TRBV6-6; J: TRBJ1-2; D: -; DNA: TGTGCCAGCAGTTACGACAGACTATTCTATGGCTACACCTTC; CDR3: CASSYDRLFYGYTF
size: -; V: TRBV13; J: TRBJ2-6; D: TRBD2; DNA: TGTGCCAGCAGCTTAAATGTCCTAGCGGGGTTCTCTGGGGCCAACGTCCTGACTTTC; CDR3: CASSLNVLAGFSGANVLTF
size: -; V: TRBV7-2; J: TRBJ2-5; D: -; DNA: TGTGCCAGCAGCTTAGAACAGGGAAGAGAGACCCAGTACTTC; CDR3: CASSLEQGRETQYF
size: many; V: TRBV10-3; J: TRBJ1-1; D: TRBD1; DNA: TGTGCCATCCGGGGGACAGGGCGGGACACTGAAGCTTTCTTT; CDR3: CAIRGTGRDTEAFF
size: -; V: TRBV11-2; J: TRBJ2-7; D: TRBD2; DNA: TGTGCCAGCAGTCAAGCCGGGACTAGCGGGGAGGAGCAGTACTTC; CDR3: CASSQAGTSGEEQYF
size: few; V: TRBV29-1; J: TRBJ2-1; D: TRBD2; DNA: TGCAGCGTTATGACGGGGGGTCCAACCTACAATGAGCAGTTCTTC; CDR3: CSVMTGGPTYNEQFF
size: -; V: TRBV19; J: TRBJ1-1; D: TRBD1; DNA: TGTGCCACCCAGACAGGGACCATGAACACTGAAGCTTTCTTT; CDR3: CATQTGTMNTEAFF
size: many; V: TRBV13; J: TRBJ2-5; D: TRBD2; DNA: TGTGCCAGCAGCCCCTGGGGAGGGGCCCAAGAGACCCAGTACTTC; CDR3: CASSPWGGAQETQYF
size: few; V: TRBV28; J: TRBJ1-5; D: TRBD1; DNA: TGTGCCAGCACCGGACAGGGGTTCGATCAGCCCCAGCATTTT; CDR3: CASTGQGFDQPQHF
size: many; V: TRBV20-1; J: TRBJ2-3; D: -; DNA: TGCAGTGCAGTTAGCGTCATCACAGATACGCAGTATTTT; CDR3: CSAVSVITDTQYF
size: -; V: TRBV20-1; J: TRBJ2-7; D: -; DNA: TGCAGTGCTAGGGGGACTCGGGAGTGGGAGCAGTACTTC; CDR3: CSARGTREWEQYF
size: many; V: TRBV2; J: TRBJ1-4; D: TRBD1; DNA: TGTGCCAGCAGTGAAACAGGGGGTTTTAATGAAAAACTGTTTTTT; CDR3: CASSETGGFNEKLFF
size: many; V: TRBV20-1; J: TRBJ2-1; D: TRBD2; DNA: TGCAGTGCTTATCGAGGCGGGAGCGGTAATGAGCAGTTCTTC; CDR3: CSAYRGGSGNEQFF
size: -; V: TRBV28; J: TRBJ2-2; D: -; DNA: TGTGCCAGCAGTTTTATAGGGTTAGGCACCGGGGAGCTGTTTTTT; CDR3: CASSFIGLGTGELFF
size: few; V: TRBV6-1; J: TRBJ2-2; D: TRBD1; DNA: TGTGCCAGCAGTGCAGGGACAGGGAACCGGGAGCTGTTTTTT; CDR3: CASSAGTGNRELFF
size: few; V: TRBV27; J: TRBJ1-1; D: -; DNA: TGTGCCAGCAGTCCCCCCACAGGGTTGAACACTGAAGCTTTCTTT; CDR3: CASSPPTGLNTEAFF
size: -; V: TRBV28; J: TRBJ1-1; D: TRBD1; DNA: TGTGCCAGCAGTCAGACAGGGAAAGAAGCTTTCTTT; CDR3: CASSQTGKEAFF
size: many; V: TRBV5-1; J: TRBJ2-7; D: TRBD1; DNA: TGCGCCAGCAGACGGGACAGGGAGTTTTCGCAGTACTTC; CDR3: CASRRDREFSQYF
size: many; V: TRBV20-1; J: TRBJ1-1; D: -; DNA: TGCAGTGCATCACAGGGGAACACTGAAGCTTTCTTT; CDR3: CSASQGNTEAFF
size: many; V: TRBV6-1; J: TRBJ2-7; D: -; DNA: TGTGCCAGCAGTGAAAGGCAGGGCAACTACGAGCAGTACTTC; CDR3: CASSERQGNYEQYF
size: -; V: TRBV20-1; J: TRBJ2-7; D: TRBD2; DNA: TGCAGTGCTCGTCTAGCGGGTGAATCCTACGAGCAGTACTTC; CDR3: CSARLAGESYEQYF
size: -; V: TRBV6-1; J: TRBJ2-3; D: -; DNA: TGTGCCAGCAGCCAATATGTAGTGGGCACAGATACGCAGTATTTT; CDR3: CASSQYVVGTDTQYF
size: once; V: TRBV6-2/TRBV6-3; J: TRBJ2-7; D: TRBD2; DNA: TGTGCACCTGGGACTAGCGGGAGACGCGAGCAGTACTTC; CDR3: CAPGTSGRREQYF
size: many; V: TRBV12-5; J: TRBJ2-2; D: -; DNA: TGTGCTAGTGGGGGACGGACCTCTTCGGCCGGGGAGCTGTTTTTT; CDR3: CASGGRTSSAGELFF
size: many; V: TRBV4-1; J: TRBJ1-4; D: TRBD1; DNA: TGCGCCAGCAGCCAAGAGGGGACAGGGGATGAAAAACTGTTTTTT; CDR3: CASSQEGTGDEKLFF
size: -; V: TRBV30; J: TRBJ1-1; D: -; DNA: TGTGCCTGGAAGGGACAAGGACTGAACACTGAAGCTTTCTTT; CDR3: CAWKGQGLNTEAFF
size: few; V: TRBV6-2/TRBV6-3; J: TRBJ2-1; D: TRBD1; DNA: TGTGCCAGCAGTTACCCCCGGACAGGGGAAAATCCCCTTAGCAATGAGCAGTTCTTC; CDR3: CASSYPRTGENPLSNEQFF